The 22 T cell receptor beta chains in this list originate from one sample, sequenced in a study of shared clonotypes between healthy human individuals. This table comes from immunoSEQ multiplex PCR, and its TCRdb copy is limited to in-frame clones, with some not included. The sample has millions of clones; more than 80% are singletons. The sample taken for sequencing was naive CD4+ T cells from PBMCs. Subset here: CD45RA+ positively selected. The receptors shown here come from a man between 18 and 29 years old in good health. Some clones in this sample may be carry-over from other donors' samples.

Of note for this clone: Different DNA sequences within this sample yield the same CDR3. The chain links TRBV28 to TRBJ1-1; D ambiguous. The CDR3 is made up of 13 amino acids. With 5 bases removed from V and 1 base from J, the gap between germline ends came to 8 bases. Looked up from germline, CDR1 is MDHEN and CDR2 is SYDVKM. In DNA, the CDR3 is TGTGCCAGCAGTAGACCACAGAACACTGAAGCTTTCTTT. Translating gives CASSRPQNTEAFF.

This clone showed up just once. The V call is TRBV28, the J call TRBJ2-2; tentatively, D is TRBD1 or TRBD2 (5 bases each). The ends were cut back, 3 bases at V and 1 base at J, with 12 bases in the middle. Germline V gene data show CDR1 as MDHEN and CDR2 as SYDVKM. This CDR3 has 16 residues. CDR3: CASSFLIGGNTGELFF. In nucleotides, the CDR3 is TGTGCCAGCAGTTTTCTCATTGGGGGGAACACCGGGGAGCTGTTTTTT.

As to this clone: The sample carries other DNA sequences with the same CDR3. The rearrangement joins TRBV19 to TRBJ1-5; no firm D call. Deletions cut 0 bases from V and 7 bases from J, with 4 bases between. The CDR3 length is 12 residues. Looked up from germline, CDR1 is LNHDA and CDR2 is SQIVND (reference sequence). The CDR3 sequence: CASSIERQPQHF. CDR3 nucleotides: TGTGCCAGTAGTATAGAGCGACAGCCCCAGCATTTT.

The chain has TRBV6-5 and TRBJ1-1, with 8 nucleotides matching TRBD1. Germline trimming cut 3 bases from V and 3 bases from J; bases unmatched to any gene: 3. The CDR3 has 14 amino acids. In germline, CDR1 is MNHEY, CDR2 SVGAGI. This chain's CDR3 is CASSYNRGDTEAFF. The CDR3 DNA sequence: TGTGCCAGCAGTTATAACAGGGGGGACACTGAAGCTTTCTTT.

The V call is TRBV28, the J call TRBJ2-5; no reliable D call. V was pared by 10 bases and J by 5 bases, with 26 bases between. The CDR3 covers 16 residues. CDR1 and CDR2 (germline): MDHEN, SYDVKM. The CDR3 DNA is TGTGCCACCATACGATTTCCGGCGAACGTTGGGGAGACCCAGTACTTC. It specifies CATIRFPANVGETQYF.

This chain uses TRBV7-9 with TRBJ2-1; D unclear. The germline V gene has CDR1 SEHNR and CDR2 FQNEAQ (reference sequence). The CDR3 length is 13 residues. The ends were cut back, 0 bases at V and 6 bases at J, with 6 bases in the middle. DNA for the CDR3: TGTGCCAGCAGCTTAGCTGGCCGCAATGAGCAGTTCTTC. It encodes CASSLAGRNEQFF.

V and J are TRBV25-1 and TRBJ1-2, with 9 bases aligning to TRBD1. The germline V gene encodes CDR1 MGHDK and CDR2 SYGVNS. CDR3 length: 16 residues. The junction had 10 bases not matched to a gene; V was cut back by 3 bases and J by 5 bases. The CDR3 reads CASSDPRTGDPYGYTF. DNA of the CDR3: TGTGCCAGCAGTGATCCGAGGACAGGGGACCCATATGGCTACACCTTC.

This rearrangement joins TRBV7-2 to TRBJ1-2; TRBD1 agrees at 7 bases. Per germline, CDR1 SGHTA and CDR2 FQGNSA. This CDR3 is 12 amino acids long. With 3 bases clipped from V and 6 bases from J, the junction kept 1 base outside the gene matches. The CDR3 here is CASSLTGNGYTF. In DNA form, the CDR3 reads TGTGCCAGCAGCTTGACAGGGAATGGCTACACCTTC.

DNA for the CDR3: TGTGCCTGGACCCAACAGACAGGGGGGATGTCTGAAGCTTTCTTT. Protein sequence: CAWTQQTGGMSEAFF. The rearrangement joins TRBV30 to TRBJ1-1, with 9 bases fitting TRBD1. The CDR3 is made up of 15 amino acids. The V gene end was trimmed by 4 bases and the J gene end by 6 bases; junction bases not matched to a gene: 12. Per the germline V gene, CDR1 is GTSNPN and CDR2 is SVGIG (reference sequence).

This chain joins TRBV4-1 and TRBJ2-1; perhaps TRBD2 as D (6 bases). The V and J ends lost 4 bases and 3 bases respectively, with 16 bases between them. Germline V CDR1 and CDR2: MGHRA, YSYEKL. The CDR3 runs 16 residues. The DNA of the CDR3 is TGCGCCAGCAGCCGAGGGACTTCCGGCCACTACAATGAGCAGTTCTTC. It translates to CASSRGTSGHYNEQFF.

This chain uses TRBV18 with TRBJ2-2; weak D call: TRBD2 (5 bases). This CDR3 region has 17 residues. Trimming left V 6 bases short and J 8 bases short, with 25 bases between. Germline CDR1 KGHSH, CDR2 LQKENI. The CDR3 loop is CASSEGVGLVDGGELFF. The CDR3 region has the DNA TGTGCCAGCTCCGAGGGAGTTGGACTTGTAGACGGAGGGGAGCTGTTTTTT.

V and J are TRBV7-8 and TRBJ1-2; D is ambiguous. Germline loops: CDR1 SGHVS, CDR2 FQNEAQ. The CDR3 has 12 amino acids. Trimming removed 1 base at V and 7 bases at J, with 7 bases between. The CDR3 coding sequence is TGTGCCAGCAGCTTAGTTCACTCTGGCTACACCTTC. Its protein is CASSLVHSGYTF. Complete variable domain (other parts from reference TRBV7-8 and TRBJ1-2): GAGVSQSPRYKVAKRGQDVALRCDPISGHVSLFWYQQALGQGPEFLTYFQNEAQLDKSGLPSDRFFAERPEGSVSTLKIQRTQQEDSAVYLCASSLVHSGYTFGSGTRLTVV.

This clone has only a few counts. The chain couples TRBV18 to TRBJ1-4; TRBD1 aligns across 7 bases. Germline-derived CDR1 and CDR2 are KGHSH and LQKENI. Germline trimming cut 3 bases from V and 11 bases from J; bases unmatched to any gene: 9. CDR3 size: 14 residues. The CDR3 region has the DNA TGTGCCAGCTCACCGACAGGGTCGGTGGGGAAACTGTTTTTT. Translation: CASSPTGSVGKLFF.

This clone showed up just once. V gene TRBV10-1 combines with J gene TRBJ1-1, with D perhaps matching TRBD1 (6 bases). Trimming stripped 2 bases from V and 5 bases from J, with 12 bases between. Germline CDR1 WNHNN, CDR2 SYGVQD (reference sequence). This CDR3 contains 14 residues. The CDR3 nucleotides are TGCGCCAGCAGTGAGGGGCAGGGGCGTACTGAAGCTTTCTTT. Encoded protein: CASSEGQGRTEAFF.

Concerning this clone itself: The same CDR3 arises from other DNA sequences in this sample as well. V is TRBV6-6 and J is TRBJ2-5; 7 nucleotides line up with TRBD2. This CDR3 is built from 12 residues. The V segment lost 4 bases and the J segment 5 bases; nucleotides outside the gene matches: 1. From germline, CDR1 is MNHNY and CDR2 SVGAGI (reference sequence). Written as DNA, the CDR3 is TGTGCCAGCAGTTCGGGAGGTGAGACCCAGTACTTC. This encodes CASSSGGETQYF.

CDR3 sequence reads: CSVEWTGRQYF. The CDR3 DNA reads as TGCAGCGTCGAATGGACAGGGCGCCAGTACTTC. The chain has TRBV29-1 and TRBJ2-7, with TRBD1 identical over 8 bases. V dropped 6 bases and J dropped 10; count of bases not matched to a gene: 8. CDR1 and CDR2 from the germline V gene are SQVTM and ANQGSEA. This CDR3 contains 11 residues.

This clone has just a few counts. Other DNA sequences from this sample encode an identical CDR3 as well. V usage is TRBV5-1 and J usage is TRBJ2-7; D remains unclear. V was pared by 0 bases and J by 0 bases, with 7 bases between. From germline, CDR1 is SGHRS and CDR2 YFSETQ. The CDR3 contains 14 residues. CDR3 sequence: CASSLVSSSYEQYF. The CDR3 coding sequence is TGCGCCAGCAGCTTGGTATCCAGCTCCTACGAGCAGTACTTC.

This clone was recorded once. Other DNA sequences in the same sample also yield this CDR3. The chain recombines TRBV5-1 with TRBJ1-1; D remains ambiguous. Trimming stripped 0 bases from V and 5 bases from J, with 5 bases between. The CDR3 totals 12 residues. Germline V gene lookup returns CDR1 SGHRS and CDR2 YFSETQ. CDR3: CASSLGPTEAFF. The CDR3 DNA is TGCGCCAGCAGCTTGGGCCCAACTGAAGCTTTCTTT.

The J gene is TRBJ2-2, the V gene TRBV9; D not resolved. The CDR3 consists of 15 residues. With 3 bases removed from V and 4 bases from J, the gap between germline ends came to 13 bases. Germline lookup yields CDR1 SGDLS and CDR2 YYNGEE. The chain's CDR3 is CASSGPDTVTGELFF. The CDR3 DNA sequence: TGTGCCAGCAGCGGTCCAGACACGGTCACCGGGGAGCTGTTTTTT. The full variable domain, in which reference TRBV9 and TRBJ2-2 provide the parts outside the CDR3, is DSGVTQTPKHLITATGQRVTLRCSPRSGDLSVYWYQQSLDQGLQFLIQYYNGEERAKGNILERFSAQQFPDLHSELNLSSLELGDSALYFCASSGPDTVTGELFFGEGSRLTVL.

Turning to this clone: The sample contains more than one DNA sequence encoding this CDR3. The DNA of the CDR3 is TGTGCCAGCAGCCGGACTAGCGGGAGAGTAGAGACCCAGTACTTC. Its protein is CASSRTSGRVETQYF. The chain uses TRBV7-2 and TRBJ2-5, with TRBD2 identical over 13 bases. The CDR3 sequence is 15 residues long. Trimming removed 5 bases from V and 4 bases from J; junction bases left unmatched: 4. Germline loops: CDR1 SGHTA, CDR2 FQGNSA.

The chain carries TRBV7-2 and TRBJ2-2, with 8 nucleotides matching TRBD2. With 9 bases clipped from V and 0 bases from J, the junction kept 12 bases outside the gene matches. This CDR3 is built from 17 residues. Germline V gene data show CDR1 as SGHTA and CDR2 as FQGNSA. Here the CDR3 DNA reads TGTGCCAGTCGACGGGTAGCGGGATACCCGAACACCGGGGAGCTGTTTTTT. Amino acid sequence: CASRRVAGYPNTGELFF.

About this clone: One end of the junction is discordant with germline, which a read error may explain. The chain uses TRBV5-1 and TRBJ2-3; the match to TRBD2 covers 15 bases. Germline CDR1 reads SGHRS; CDR2 reads YFSETQ. The length of the CDR3 is 16 residues. The CDR3 DNA is TGCGCCCGCAGCCAAGGACTAGCGGGGGGGGCAGATACGCAGTATTTT. Its protein is CARSQGLAGGADTQYF. The full variable domain, its missing parts supplied by reference TRBV5-1 and TRBJ2-3, is KAGVTQTPRYLIKTRGQQVTLSCSPISGHRSVSWYQQTPGQGLQFLFEYFSETQRNKGNFPGRFSGRQFSNSRSEMNVSTLELGDSALYLCARSQGLAGGADTQYFGPGTRLTVL.